This paragraph reports one T cell receptor (beta chain). Preparation of the TCRbeta library involved a method that used unique molecular identifiers. Via MiXCR, TCRdb re-called the PCR reads, giving one row per CDR3 protein. The profile shows some 290,000 distinct CDR3 sequences, 9.9% of them singletons. CDR1 and CDR2 from the germline V gene are MNHEY and SMNVEV (reference sequence). The CDR3 loop spans 15 amino acids. Unmatched junction bases numbered 5, after V lost 0 bases and J lost 3 bases. This sample stems from a study of T-cell reconstitution after alpha-beta-depleted transplantation in children.

This sequence originates from a human donor who donated a stem cell graft to a child with SCID. This rearrangement joins TRBV27 to TRBJ2-7; 7 nucleotides line up with TRBD2. The starting material was PBMCs from the stem cell graft donor, obtained from the stem cell graft. The CDR3 here is CASSLSTGRGYEQYF. In nucleotides, the CDR3 is TGTGCCAGCAGTTTATCGACTGGGAGGGGCTACGAGCAGTACTTC.